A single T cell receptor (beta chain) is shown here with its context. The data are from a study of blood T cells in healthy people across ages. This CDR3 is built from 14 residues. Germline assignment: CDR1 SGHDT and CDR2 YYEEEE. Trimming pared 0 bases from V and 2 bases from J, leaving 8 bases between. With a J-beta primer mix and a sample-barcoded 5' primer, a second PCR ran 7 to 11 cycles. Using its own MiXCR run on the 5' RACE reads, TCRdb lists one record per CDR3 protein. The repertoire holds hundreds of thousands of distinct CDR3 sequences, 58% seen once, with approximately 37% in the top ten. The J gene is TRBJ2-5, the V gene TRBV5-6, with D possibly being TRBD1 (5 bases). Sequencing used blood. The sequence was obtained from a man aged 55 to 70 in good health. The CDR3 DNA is TGTGCCAGCAGCTTGGACAGGATACAAGAGACCCAGTACTTC. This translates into CASSLDRIQETQYF.